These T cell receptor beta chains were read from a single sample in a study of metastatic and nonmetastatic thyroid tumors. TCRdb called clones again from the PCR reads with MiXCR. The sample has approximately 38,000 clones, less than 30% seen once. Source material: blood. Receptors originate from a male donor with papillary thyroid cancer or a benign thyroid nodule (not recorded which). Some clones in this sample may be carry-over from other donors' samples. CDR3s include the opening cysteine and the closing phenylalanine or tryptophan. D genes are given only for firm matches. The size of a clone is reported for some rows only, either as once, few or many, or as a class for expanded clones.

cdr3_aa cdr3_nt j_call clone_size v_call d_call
CSARDVCGTGELFF TGCAGTGCTAGAGATGTGTGCGGCACCGGGGAGCTGTTTTTT TRBJ2-2 . TRBV20-1 .
CASRGLAGAGEQYF TGTGCCAGCAGGGGACTAGCGGGAGCCGGGGAGCAGTACTTC TRBJ2-7 few TRBV12-3/TRBV12-4 TRBD2
CASSQSVRGPYEQYF TGTGCCAGCAGCCAATCAGTAAGGGGGCCCTACGAGCAGTACTTC TRBJ2-7 many TRBV14 TRBD1
CASSSDLTYEQYF TGTGCCAGCAGCTCGGACTTAACCTACGAGCAGTACTTC TRBJ2-7 . TRBV7-2 .
CSAWTSPGANVLTF TGCAGTGCTTGGACAAGCCCTGGGGCCAACGTCCTGACTTTC TRBJ2-6 . TRBV20-1 .
CASSFGLAGAYTQYF TGTGCCAGCAGTTTTGGTCTAGCGGGAGCATATACGCAGTATTTT TRBJ2-3 few TRBV6-2/TRBV6-3 TRBD2
CASGDRGAQYF TGTGCCAGCGGGGATCGGGGGGCGCAGTACTTC TRBJ2-7 . TRBV6-2/TRBV6-3 .
CASSLAVIDRETQYF TGTGCCAGCAGCCTAGCGGTTATTGATCGAGAGACCCAGTACTTC TRBJ2-5 many TRBV7-9 TRBD2
CASSEAGTGVSELFF TGTGCCAGCAGTGAAGCCGGGACTGGTGTGTCGGAGCTGTTTTTT TRBJ2-2 many TRBV2 .
CASWVWTGDSYEQYF TGTGCCAGCTGGGTATGGACAGGAGACTCCTACGAGCAGTACTTC TRBJ2-7 . TRBV6-4 TRBD1
CASSYSIKTYISEQYF TGTGCCAGCAGTTACTCGATCAAGACCTACATCTCCGAGCAGTACTTC TRBJ2-7 few TRBV6-2/TRBV6-3 .
CSAQGGTRTYEQYF TGCAGTGCTCAGGGTGGGACCCGTACCTACGAGCAGTACTTC TRBJ2-7 . TRBV20-1 .
CASSKSTDTQYF TGTGCCAGCAGTAAGAGCACAGATACGCAGTATTTT TRBJ2-3 few TRBV6-1 .
CAISESAGYEQYF TGTGCCATCAGTGAGTCGGCCGGGTACGAGCAGTACTTC TRBJ2-7 many TRBV10-3 .
CASTSLGYGYTF TGTGCCAGCACCTCCCTTGGGTATGGCTACACCTTC TRBJ1-2 few TRBV28 .
CASSPWTGGLAGGAYNEQFF TGTGCCAGCAGTCCCTGGACAGGCGGACTAGCGGGGGGGGCCTACAATGAGCAGTTCTTC TRBJ2-1 few TRBV25-1 TRBD2
CASSSGRLNTEAFF TGTGCCAGCAGCTCCGGACGGTTGAACACTGAAGCTTTCTTT TRBJ1-1 once TRBV11-2 .
CASSFAGGSGELFF TGTGCCAGCAGTTTTGCGGGAGGTTCCGGGGAGCTGTTTTTT TRBJ2-2 few TRBV12-3/TRBV12-4 TRBD2
CAISDLISYEQYF TGTGCCATCAGCGACCTGATCTCCTACGAGCAGTACTTC TRBJ2-7 . TRBV28 .
CVSSLQAHSGELFF TGTGTCAGCAGTCTCCAGGCCCACTCCGGGGAGCTGTTTTTT TRBJ2-2 . TRBV6-1 .